One sample yielded the 12 T cell receptor beta chains listed below, sequenced in a study of shared clonotypes between healthy human individuals. The naive CD8 subset, CD45RO-negative cells positively selected for CCR7, excluded terminally differentiated effector memory CD45RA+ cells. Clones were read by immunoSEQ multiplex PCR, and TCRdb kept only the in-frame ones, dropping some. The table includes more than 550,000 clones, 92% detected once. Sequencing was performed on naive CD8+ T cells sorted from blood. All receptors derive from a man aged 25-40 years in good health.

This chain connects TRBV9 to TRBJ2-3; 10 bases are a match to TRBD2. J was trimmed by 5 bases and V by 0 bases; bases with no gene match: 3. The length of the CDR3 is 15 residues. The germline V gene has CDR1 SGDLS and CDR2 YYNGEE. CDR3 loop: CASSVASGGGDTQYF. Written as DNA, the CDR3 is TGTGCCAGCAGCGTAGCGAGCGGGGGGGGAGATACGCAGTATTTT.

The J gene is TRBJ1-1, the V gene TRBV11-2, with D possibly being TRBD1 (6 bases). Germline lookup yields CDR1 SGHAT and CDR2 FQNNGV. The CDR3 is 12 amino acids. V lost 3 bases and J lost 8, with 10 bases in between. CDR3 in DNA: TGTGCCAGCAGCTTGGACAGAATAGAAGCTTTCTTT. Encoded protein: CASSLDRIEAFF. The full variable domain, completed using reference TRBV11-2 and TRBJ1-1, is EAGVAQSPRYKIIEKRQSVAFWCNPISGHATLYWYQQILGQGPKLLIQFQNNGVVDDSQLPKDRFSAERLKGVDSTLKIQPAKLEDSAVYLCASSLDRIEAFFGQGTRLTVV.

This chain links TRBV2 with TRBJ2-5; D is unclear. This CDR3 contains 10 residues. Per the germline V gene, CDR1 is SNHLY and CDR2 is FYNNEI. V was cut by 9 bases and J by 8 bases, with 10 bases left in between. The CDR3 bases are TGTGCCAGTCGAGCAGGAACCCAGTACTTC. Amino acids: CASRAGTQYF.

V and J are TRBV5-4 and TRBJ1-1, with D uncertain. The V end was cut by 0 bases, the J end by 2 bases, with 8 bases between. CDR1 SGHNT and CDR2 YYREEE come from the germline V gene (reference sequence). The CDR3 sequence is 14 residues long. Here the CDR3 reads CASSLGTDNTEAFF. CDR3 sequence (DNA): TGTGCCAGCAGCTTGGGAACAGATAACACTGAAGCTTTCTTT.

The chain couples TRBV6-5 to TRBJ2-3; 7 bases are a match to TRBD2. Germline V gene sequence: CDR1 MNHEY, CDR2 SVGAGI. The CDR3 spans 15 residues. V trimming: 2 bases; J trimming: 8 bases; junction bases outside the gene matches: 10. This CDR3 reads CASSYSGTGRATQYF. In DNA, the CDR3 is TGTGCCAGCAGTTACAGCGGGACGGGGCGGGCTACGCAGTATTTT.

The genes are TRBV5-1 and TRBJ2-1; no definite D call. Trimming pared 1 base from V and 0 bases from J, leaving 17 bases between. CDR1 and CDR2 from the germline V gene are SGHRS and YFSETQ. This CDR3 has 18 residues. The CDR3 nucleotides are TGCGCCAGCAGCTTGTTCTCTCTCCATATCAGCTCCTACAATGAGCAGTTCTTC. Residues: CASSLFSLHISSYNEQFF.

J is TRBJ2-6 and V is TRBV27; D could derive from TRBD1 or TRBD2 (6 bases each). Germline V gene lookup returns CDR1 MNHEY and CDR2 SMNVEV (reference sequence). V lost 4 bases, J lost 2 bases, and 9 bases lay in between. The CDR3 is 15 amino acids. CDR3 sequence: CASSSGGPGANVLTF. In DNA form, the CDR3 reads TGTGCCAGCAGTTCTGGGGGGCCTGGGGCCAACGTCCTGACTTTC.

Turning to this clone: A junction end diverges from the germline sequence, so it may reflect a read error. The genes are TRBV10-1 and TRBJ2-3; D assignment may be TRBD1 or TRBD2 (5 bases each). Germline V gene sequence: CDR1 WNHNN, CDR2 SYGVQD (reference sequence). There are 14 residues in the CDR3. The CDR3 reads CASSERGDPDTQYF. The CDR3 DNA sequence: TGCGCCAGCAGTGAGAGGGGAGACCCCGATACACAGTATTTT.

The rearrangement links TRBV2 to TRBJ2-4; 10 nucleotides match TRBD2. Germline trimming cut 5 bases from V and 0 bases from J; bases unmatched to any gene: 7. The CDR3 loop spans 17 amino acids. The germline V gene has CDR1 SNHLY and CDR2 FYNNEI. This chain's CDR3 is CASSRTSGIRAKNIQYF. DNA of the CDR3: TGTGCCAGCAGTCGTACTAGCGGGATACGAGCCAAAAACATTCAGTACTTC.

This chain connects TRBV7-9 to TRBJ1-1; TRBD1 matches 7 bases. Germline CDR1 reads SEHNR; CDR2 reads FQNEAQ (reference sequence). Unmatched junction bases numbered 9, after V lost 5 bases and J lost 0 bases. The CDR3 is 16 amino acids. The CDR3 region has the DNA TGTGCCAGCAGCGACCCGGGCGACAGGGTGAACACTGAAGCTTTCTTT. The encoded protein is CASSDPGDRVNTEAFF.

This chain uses TRBV4-1 with TRBJ2-2; D gene unclear. The V end lost 4 bases, the J end lost 4 bases, and 7 bases lay between the germline ends. Germline V CDR1 and CDR2: MGHRA, YSYEKL. This CDR3 contains 13 residues. CDR3 protein: CASSLGATGELFF. The CDR3 nucleotides read TGCGCCAGCAGCCTGGGTGCCACCGGGGAGCTGTTTTTT.

This chain connects TRBV28 to TRBJ2-5; 9 nucleotides line up with TRBD1. The CDR3 spans 17 residues. V trimming: 6 bases; J trimming: 6 bases; junction bases outside the gene matches: 17. Germline CDR1 is MDHEN and CDR2 is SYDVKM. The CDR3 sequence: CASSSNHRRDREKTQYF. The DNA of the CDR3 is TGTGCCAGCAGCTCCAACCATCGACGGGACAGGGAGAAGACCCAGTACTTC. The whole variable domain, filled in from reference TRBV28 and TRBJ2-5, reads DVKVTQSSRYLVKRTGEKVFLECVQDMDHENMFWYRQDPGLGLRLIYFSYDVKMKEKGDIPEGYSVSREKKERFSLILESASTNQTSMYLCASSSNHRRDREKTQYFGPGTRLLVL.